This T cell receptor (beta chain) comes out of a study of T cells after yellow fever vaccination. Overall study: When fractions had low cell numbers, they were prepared with SMART-Seq v4 Ultra Low Input.

V lost 3 bases to trimming and J lost 0 bases, with 8 bases between them. In germline, CDR1 is SGHTA, CDR2 FQGNSA. The CDR3 covers 14 residues. TCRdb re-analysed the 5' RACE reads in MiXCR, keeping a single row per CDR3 protein. Found here are 250,000 or so distinct CDR3 sequences, 3.6% of them singletons; the top ten hold about 20%. This clonotype showed up many times. The chain is built from TRBV7-2 and TRBJ1-1; D gene unclear. This receptor was taken from a man younger than 30 who received the YFV17D yellow fever vaccine. Material: PBMCs, obtained 15 days after the yellow fever booster vaccination. CDR3 nucleotides: TGTGCCAGCAGCTTCCAAGTCATGAACACTGAAGCTTTCTTT. This sequence encodes CASSFQVMNTEAFF. Full variable domain (remainder filled in from reference TRBV7-2 and TRBJ1-1): GAGVSQSPSNKVTEKGKDVELRCDPISGHTALYWYRQSLGQGLEFLIYFQGNSAPDKSGLPSDRFSAERTGGSVSTLTIQRTQQEDSAVYLCASSFQVMNTEAFFGQGTRLTVV.